This T cell receptor (beta chain) was recorded in a study of T cell clonotyping in hematopoietic cell transplantation. Germline V gene lookup returns CDR1 SGHNT and CDR2 YYREEE (reference sequence). CDR3 size: 16 residues. V was clipped by 4 bases and J by 6 bases, with 23 bases between them. Remarks on this clone: As yet, its antigen is unknown.

Time point in this sample: recipient sample about 28 days before transplant, after cytoreduction. Samples: about 28 days before transplant, then days 30, 100 and 180 after. Produced via immunoSEQ multiplex PCR; TCRdb's table is partial and in-frame only. This table has about 38,000 clones, 95% appearing once. Study-wide points: Recipient TCR diversity dropped after transplant; expanded clonotypes rose from day 30 to 180.

The sequenced sample was peripheral blood mononuclear cells, obtained before stem cell transplant. The V and J genes are TRBV5-4 and TRBJ2-7; D perhaps matches TRBD1 (6 bases). This TCR came from a man aged 35-49 years with chronic myeloid leukemia. Some clones in this sample may be carry-over from other donors' samples. The CDR3 region is CASSPSSGSLRGEQYF. CDR3 nucleotides: TGTGCCAGCAGCCCATCCTCTGGCTCCCTCAGGGGCGAGCAGTACTTC.